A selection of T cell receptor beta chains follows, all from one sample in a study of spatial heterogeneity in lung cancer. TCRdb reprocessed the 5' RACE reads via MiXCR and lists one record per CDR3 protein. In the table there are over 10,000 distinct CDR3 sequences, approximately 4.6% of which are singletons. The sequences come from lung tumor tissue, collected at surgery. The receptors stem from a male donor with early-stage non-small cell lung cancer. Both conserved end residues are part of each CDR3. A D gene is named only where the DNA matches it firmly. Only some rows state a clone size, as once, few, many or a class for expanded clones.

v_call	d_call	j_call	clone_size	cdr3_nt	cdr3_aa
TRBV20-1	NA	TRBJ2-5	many	TGCAGTGCCCCTCCGGCGGGGCGACGAGAGACCCAGTACTTC	CSAPPAGRRETQYF
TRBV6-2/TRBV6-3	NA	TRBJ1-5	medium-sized	TGTGCCAGCACTGCGTGGGGGAATCAGCCCCAGCATTTT	CASTAWGNQPQHF
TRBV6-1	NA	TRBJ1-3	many	TGTGCCAGCGATATTGGGGGACCCTCTGGAAACACCATATATTTT	CASDIGGPSGNTIYF
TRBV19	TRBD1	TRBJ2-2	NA	TGTGCCAGTAGCTACGACTGGTGTGCCAGTAGCTACGACTGGACAGGCATCACCGGGGAGCTGTTTTTT	CASSYDWCASSYDWTGITGELFF
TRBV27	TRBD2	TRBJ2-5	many	TGTGCCAGCAGTTTAGGGGGGGGGACCCAGTACTTC	CASSLGGGTQYF
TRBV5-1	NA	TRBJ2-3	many	TGCGCCAGCAGCTTGCAGGATATAGAGGATACGCAGTATTTT	CASSLQDIEDTQYF
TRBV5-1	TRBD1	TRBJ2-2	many	TGCGCCAGCAGCTTACAGGGGCCGTCCGGGGAGCTGTTTTTT	CASSLQGPSGELFF
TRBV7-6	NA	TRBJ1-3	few	TGTGCCAGCAGCGCCAGGGTGTCCAGTAATCGAAACACCATATATTTT	CASSARVSSNRNTIYF
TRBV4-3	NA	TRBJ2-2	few	TGCGCCAGCAGCCAAGATACGGGGGCGAATGTTGCCGGGGAGCTGTTTTTT	CASSQDTGANVAGELFF
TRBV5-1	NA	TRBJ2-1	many	TGCGCCAGCAGCTTGGAGGGCCCAGCCAATGAGCAGTTCTTC	CASSLEGPANEQFF
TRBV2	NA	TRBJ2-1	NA	TGTGCCGGCTCTCTAGCGAACAATGAGCAGTTCTTC	CAGSLANNEQFF
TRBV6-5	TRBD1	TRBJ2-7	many	TGTGCCAGCAGACAGGCCGGGACAGATACCTACGAGCAGTACTTC	CASRQAGTDTYEQYF
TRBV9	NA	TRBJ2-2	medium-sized	TGTGCCAGCAGCCCAGGGGTCACTCGCACCGGGGAGCTGTTTTTT	CASSPGVTRTGELFF
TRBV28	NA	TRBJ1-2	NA	TGTGCCAGCAGTGGTCTGAACTATGGCTACACCTTC	CASSGLNYGYTF
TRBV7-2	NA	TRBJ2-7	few	TGTGCCAGCAGCCGATCCTGGACCGGGGGGCACGAGCAGTACTTC	CASSRSWTGGHEQYF
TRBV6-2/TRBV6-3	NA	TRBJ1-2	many	TGTGCCAGCAGTTCCGCAGGGATGGACTATGGCTACACCTTC	CASSSAGMDYGYTF
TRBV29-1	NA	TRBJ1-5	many	TGCAGCGTTACTTTCCCAAGGGATAGCAATCAGCCCCAGCATTTT	CSVTFPRDSNQPQHF
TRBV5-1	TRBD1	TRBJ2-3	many	TGCGCCAGCAGGGTTAACGGACAGGAATCAGATACGCAGTATTTT	CASRVNGQESDTQYF
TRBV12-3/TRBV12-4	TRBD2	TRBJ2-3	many	TGTGCCAGCAGCGCCCTAGCGGGGGGTGTAGATACGCAGTATTTT	CASSALAGGVDTQYF
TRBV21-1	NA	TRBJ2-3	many	TGTGCCAGCAGCTGGTGGGGGGCCCCGTTGGGTACGCAGTATTTT	CASSWWGAPLGTQYF
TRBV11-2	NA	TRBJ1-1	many	TGTGCCAGCAGCTTTGGGGGGCCGACTGAAGCTTTCTTT	CASSFGGPTEAFF
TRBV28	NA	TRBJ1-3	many	TGTGCCAGCAGTGAGTGGCTCTCTGGAAACACCATATATTTT	CASSEWLSGNTIYF
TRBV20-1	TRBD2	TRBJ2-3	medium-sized	TGCAGTGCTAGTAGATCTAGCGGGCTCACAGATACGCAGTATTTT	CSASRSSGLTDTQYF
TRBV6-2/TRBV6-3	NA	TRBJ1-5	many	TGTGCCAGCAGCCCCGGCAGATATAGCAATCAGCCCCAGCATTTT	CASSPGRYSNQPQHF
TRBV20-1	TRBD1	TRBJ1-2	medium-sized	TGCAGTGCTAGGACCCGGACAGGTCGCGGCTACACCTTC	CSARTRTGRGYTF
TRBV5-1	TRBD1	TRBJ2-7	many	TGCGCCAGCAGCACGGGACAGGGCGGCGAGCAGTACTTC	CASSTGQGGEQYF
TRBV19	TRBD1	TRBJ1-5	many	TGTGCCAGTAGTAAACGAGGGGGCGGTCAGCCCCAGCATTTT	CASSKRGGGQPQHF
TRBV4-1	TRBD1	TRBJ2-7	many	TGCGCCAGCAGCCACCTAGCCGGGACAGGGGTTGGTGAGCAGTACTTC	CASSHLAGTGVGEQYF
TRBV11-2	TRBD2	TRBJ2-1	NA	TGTGCCAGCAGCTTAACGGGACTAGCGCTTAATGAGCAGTTCTTC	CASSLTGLALNEQFF
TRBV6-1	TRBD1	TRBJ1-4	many	TGTGCCAGCAGCCGGGACAGGGGGCGAGTTCTTAATGAAAAACTGTTTTTT	CASSRDRGRVLNEKLFF
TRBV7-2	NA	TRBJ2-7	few	TGTGCCAGCAGCCCCCAGGGTAGCGGACCTTACGAGCAGTACTTC	CASSPQGSGPYEQYF
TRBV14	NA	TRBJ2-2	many	TGTGCCAGCAGCAGGGTCACCTACACCGGGGAGCTGTTTTTT	CASSRVTYTGELFF
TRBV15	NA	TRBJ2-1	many	TGTGCCACCAGCAGAGATCGACAGGGAGGTTACAATGAGCAGTTCTTC	CATSRDRQGGYNEQFF
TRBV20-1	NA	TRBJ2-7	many	TGCAGTGCTAGAGATCCGCACGGCTACTCCTACGAGCAGTACTTC	CSARDPHGYSYEQYF
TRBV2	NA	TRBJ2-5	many	TGTGCCAGCAGTGAAAGGGGGGTAAGGGAGACCCAGTACTTC	CASSERGVRETQYF
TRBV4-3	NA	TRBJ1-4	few	TGCGCCAGCAGCCAAGATCTTTCGCAGGGTTTGCTGGGTGAAAAACTGTTTTTT	CASSQDLSQGLLGEKLFF
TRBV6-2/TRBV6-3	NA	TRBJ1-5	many	TGTGCCACCGGTCCGGGTTATAGCAATCAGCCCCAGCATTTT	CATGPGYSNQPQHF